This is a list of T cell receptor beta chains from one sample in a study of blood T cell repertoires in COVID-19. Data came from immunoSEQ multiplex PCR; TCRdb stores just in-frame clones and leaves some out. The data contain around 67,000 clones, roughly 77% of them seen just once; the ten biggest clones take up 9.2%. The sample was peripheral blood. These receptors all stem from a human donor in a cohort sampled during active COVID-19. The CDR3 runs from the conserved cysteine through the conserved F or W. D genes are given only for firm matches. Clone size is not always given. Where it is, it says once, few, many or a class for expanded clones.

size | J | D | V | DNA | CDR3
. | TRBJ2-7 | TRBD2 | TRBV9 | TGTGCCAGCAGCGCCGGGACTAGCGGGAGGGCCGAGGAGCAGTACTTC | CASSAGTSGRAEEQYF
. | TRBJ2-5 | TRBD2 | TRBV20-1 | TGCAGTGCTAGTAAGCCGGGACTAGGGGAGAACTTC | CSASKPGLGENF
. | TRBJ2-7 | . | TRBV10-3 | TGTGCCATCAGTGAGCCAGGGGACTCCTACGAGCAGTACTTC | CAISEPGDSYEQYF
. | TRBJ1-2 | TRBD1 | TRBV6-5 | TGTGCCAGCAGAAAAGGGAGGACAGGGAACTATGGCTACACCTTC | CASRKGRTGNYGYTF
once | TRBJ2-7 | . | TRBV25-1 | TGTGCCAGCAGTCGTCTAGTAAGCGACGAGCAGTACTTC | CASSRLVSDEQYF
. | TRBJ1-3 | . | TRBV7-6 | TGTGCCAGCAGCTTAGGTAGGTCGGGCTCTGGAAACACCATATATTTT | CASSLGRSGSGNTIYF
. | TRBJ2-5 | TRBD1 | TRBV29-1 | TGCAGCGGGGGACAGGGGGCGAAAGAGACCCAGTACTTC | CSGGQGAKETQYF
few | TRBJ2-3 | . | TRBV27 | TGTGCCAGCAGTCCGCCCCGGGGGAGAGGCGGGGAGACAGATACGCAGTATTTT | CASSPPRGRGGETDTQYF
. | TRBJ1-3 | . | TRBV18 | TGTGCCAGCTCACCGGGAGGACCTGGCTCTGGAAACACCATATATTTT | CASSPGGPGSGNTIYF
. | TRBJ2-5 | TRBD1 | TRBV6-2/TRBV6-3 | TGTGCCAGCAGTTACGGACAGGGATCAGGAGAGACCCAGTACTTC | CASSYGQGSGETQYF
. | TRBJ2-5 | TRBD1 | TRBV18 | TGTGCCAGCTCACCACCTGGAGGGGACAGGGGGCGCCCCCAAGAGACCCAGTACTTC | CASSPPGGDRGRPQETQYF
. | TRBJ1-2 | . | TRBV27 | TGTGCCAGCAGTTTAACATACAGGGCCGGCTACACCTTC | CASSLTYRAGYTF
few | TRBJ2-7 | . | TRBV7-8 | TGTGCCAGCAGCTCAGTGACAGGCACTACCTACGAGCAGTACTTC | CASSSVTGTTYEQYF
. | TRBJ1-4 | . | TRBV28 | TGTGCCAGCAGTTTTTTTTACGGGACTAATGAAAAACTGTTTTTT | CASSFFYGTNEKLFF
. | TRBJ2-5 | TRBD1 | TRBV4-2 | TGTGCCAGCAGCCAGATGGGACAGGGCCAAGAGACCCAGTACTTC | CASSQMGQGQETQYF
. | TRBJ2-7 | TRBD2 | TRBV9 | TGTGCCAGCAGCCCTGAGGGGCTAGCGGCTTCCTACGAGCAGTACTTC | CASSPEGLAASYEQYF
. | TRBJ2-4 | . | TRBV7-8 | TGTGCCAGCAGCTCCGGACATCAAAACATTCAGTACTTC | CASSSGHQNIQYF
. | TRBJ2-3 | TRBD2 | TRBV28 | TGTGCCAGCAGTTTAGTGCTAGCGGGACCCACAGATACGCAGTATTTT | CASSLVLAGPTDTQYF
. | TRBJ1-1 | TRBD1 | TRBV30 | TGTGCCTGGAGGGAATCCGGGACAGTCCTGCAGCACTTCATGAACACTGAAGCTTTCTTT | CAWRESGTVLQHFMNTEAFF
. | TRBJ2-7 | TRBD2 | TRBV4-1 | TGCGCCAGCAGCCAGATGGGACTAGCTTACGAGCAGTACTTC | CASSQMGLAYEQYF
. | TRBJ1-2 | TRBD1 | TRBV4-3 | TGCGCCAGCAGCCAAGATCGGAGACAGGGAGCCTATGGCTACACCTTC | CASSQDRRQGAYGYTF
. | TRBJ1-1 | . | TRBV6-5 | TGTGCCAGCAGGAGGCAGGGGTTGGACACTGAAGCTTTCTTT | CASRRQGLDTEAFF
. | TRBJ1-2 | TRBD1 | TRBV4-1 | TGCGCCAGCAGCCACCCCCGGGACAGTCGATTGTCTGGCTACACCTTC | CASSHPRDSRLSGYTF
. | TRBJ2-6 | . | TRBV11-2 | TGTGCCAGCAGCAGAGACAGATCTGGGGCCAACGTCCTGACTTTC | CASSRDRSGANVLTF
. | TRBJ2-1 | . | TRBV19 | TGTGCCAGTAGGGAGACTGGGTACAATGAGCAGTTCTTC | CASRETGYNEQFF
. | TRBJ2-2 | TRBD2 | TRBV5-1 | TGCGCCAGCAGCCCGACACTAGCGGGAGAAGTCGGGGAGCTGTTTTTT | CASSPTLAGEVGELFF
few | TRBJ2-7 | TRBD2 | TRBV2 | TGTGCCAGCAGCTCCGGGACTAGCGTGGGCACCGAGCAGTACTTC | CASSSGTSVGTEQYF
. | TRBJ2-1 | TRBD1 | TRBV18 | TGTGCCAGCTCACCATCGGGGACAGAGGGTCCTTACAATGAGCAGTTCTTC | CASSPSGTEGPYNEQFF
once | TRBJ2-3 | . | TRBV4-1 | TGCGCCAGCAGCCGATCCGGGACACTGACAGATACGCAGTATTTT | CASSRSGTLTDTQYF
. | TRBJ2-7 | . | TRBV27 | TGTGCCAGCAGCTCCCTGACAAGGGGCTACGAGCAGTACTTC | CASSSLTRGYEQYF
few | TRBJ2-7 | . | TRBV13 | TGTGCCAGCAGGCGTACTTTTGGGACTGGAAGGAGCTCCTACGAGCAGTACTTC | CASRRTFGTGRSSYEQYF
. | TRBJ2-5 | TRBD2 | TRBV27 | TGTGCCAGCAGCGCACGACTAGCCCAAGAGACCCAGTACTTC | CASSARLAQETQYF